These 31 T cell receptor beta chains originate from one sample sequenced in a study of T-cell reconstitution after alpha-beta-depleted transplantation in children (dated by TCRdb to between 2015 and 2016). In light of the paper, this sample's treatment or condition label describes: allogeneic hematopoietic cell transplantation with graft depleted of TCRalphabeta T cells and CD19 B cells. The method was PCR. Sequencing instrument: Illumina HiSeq 2500. Molecular barcoding was employed in the preparation of TCR libraries, with unique molecular identifiers being used to normalize TCRbeta repertoire quantification. In TCRdb, the public reads were trimmed at Q25 with fastp and aligned with MiXCR, with productive beta chains retained. Identical CDR3 protein sequences are pooled into one entry, listed with their most common genes and DNA. The sample yields about 580,000 distinct CDR3 sequences; more than 20% were counted once. The ten biggest clones cover 14% of the sample.

This specimen consisted of PBMCs, mostly from graft donor cells, obtained 360 days after TCRalphabeta/CD19-depleted stem cell transplant. These receptors were collected from a boy under two years old who had a stem cell transplant for acute myeloid leukemia, so the T cells may come from the graft donor.

This chain joins TRBV12-3 or TRBV12-4 and TRBJ2-2; D tentatively fits TRBD1 or TRBD2 (6 bases each). Trimming pared 7 bases from V and 4 bases from J, leaving 16 bases between. The CDR3 totals 15 residues. CDR3 loop: CASTWGAGTTGELFF. The CDR3, as DNA: TGTGCCAGCACCTGGGGGGCAGGGACCACCGGGGAGCTGTTTTTT.

DNA for the CDR3: TGCAGCGTTGAAGGTCCGACAGGCCCAATGGGCTACACCTTC. Protein: CSVEGPTGPMGYTF. J is TRBJ1-2 and V is TRBV29-1; perhaps TRBD1 as D (6 bases). Trimming cost V 1 base and J 8 bases, with 17 bases left between them. The germline V gene has CDR1 SQVTM and CDR2 ANQGSEA. The CDR3 has 14 residues. Full variable domain (remainder filled in from reference TRBV29-1 and TRBJ1-2): SAVISQKPSRDICQRGTSLTIQCQVDSQVTMMFWYRQQPGQSLTLIATANQGSEATYESGFVIDKFPISRPNLTFSTLTVSNMSPEDSSIYLCSVEGPTGPMGYTFGSGTRLTVV.

This clonotype showed up just once. This chain connects TRBV5-6 to TRBJ2-3, with TRBD1 as a possible D gene (5 bases). V was shortened by 6 bases and J by 3 bases, with 14 bases between the two germline ends. Looked up from germline, CDR1 is SGHDT and CDR2 is YYEEEE. CDR3 length: 14 amino acids. CDR3 DNA: TGTGCCAGCACCGACAGTTTTTTGACAGATACGCAGTATTTT. Protein product: CASTDSFLTDTQYF.

J is TRBJ2-7 and V is TRBV12-3 or TRBV12-4; D is possibly TRBD1 (6 bases). The CDR3 extends over 12 amino acids. Trimming pared 6 bases from V and 5 bases from J, leaving 11 bases between. CDR3 nucleotide sequence: TGTGCCAGCAGGGATAAGGGGGACGAGCAGTACGTC. As protein: CASRDKGDEQYV.

The rearrangement links TRBV7-2 to TRBJ2-5; TRBD1 matches 8 bases. The J segment lost 4 bases and the V segment lost 0 bases, leaving 7 bases of the junction unmatched. The CDR3 is made up of 16 amino acids. The germline V gene has CDR1 SGHTA and CDR2 FQGNSA. CDR3 region: CASSLAGQGSGETQYF. The DNA for the CDR3 is TGTGCCAGCAGCTTAGCTGGACAGGGCTCGGGAGAGACCCAGTACTTC.

To note about this clonotype: Compared with germline, one end of the junction differs, possibly owing to a read error. V usage is TRBV14 and J usage is TRBJ1-2; possible D gene TRBD1, 5 bases. This CDR3 spans 14 amino acids. In germline, CDR1 is SGHDN, CDR2 FVKESK. For the CDR3, the DNA is TGTGCCAGTAGCCCTCACTTCCAGACAGCTGGCTACACCTTC. Its protein is CASSPHFQTAGYTF.

The chain carries TRBV5-1 and TRBJ2-7, with no clear D. The CDR3 contains 15 residues. V was pared by 0 bases and J by 3 bases, with 13 bases between. Germline lookup yields CDR1 SGHRS and CDR2 YFSETQ. In nucleotides, the CDR3 is TGCGCCAGCAGCTTGGCCCTGACTGGTTTCTACGAGCAGTACTTC. Protein: CASSLALTGFYEQYF.

The genes are TRBV20-1 and TRBJ1-2; D may be TRBD1 (6 bases). CDR1 and CDR2 from the germline V gene are DFQATT and SNEGSKA (reference sequence). V was trimmed by 0 bases and J by 4 bases, leaving 15 bases between them. This CDR3 has 15 residues. Here the CDR3 reads CSARDSLDSVYGYTF. The CDR3 nucleotides are TGCAGTGCTAGAGACTCCTTGGACAGTGTCTATGGCTACACCTTC.

This clonotype was detected ten times or more. This chain links TRBV2 with TRBJ2-7, with 8 bases fitting TRBD1. Germline CDR1 reads SNHLY; CDR2 reads FYNNEI. The CDR3 totals 14 residues. V lost 6 bases, J lost 0 bases, and 4 bases stayed unmatched. The CDR3 sequence: CASRGQGHSYEQYV. For the CDR3, the DNA is TGTGCCAGCAGAGGACAGGGCCACTCCTACGAGCAGTACGTC.

This clonotype has ten or more counts. The rearrangement uses TRBV20-1 and TRBJ2-7; D may be TRBD1 or TRBD2 (5 bases each). Germline V CDR1 and CDR2: DFQATT, SNEGSKA (reference sequence). This CDR3 is 15 amino acids long. Trimming took off 0 bases at V and 3 bases at J, with 15 bases between the two ends. CDR3 sequence: CSARDIARDLYEQYV. The CDR3 bases are TGCAGTGCTAGAGATATCGCCAGGGACCTCTACGAGCAGTACGTC.

DNA of the CDR3: TGTGCCAGCTTTGACAGTGTCACTGAAGCTTTCTTT. Its protein is CASFDSVTEAFF. The chain links TRBV7-9 to TRBJ1-1; TRBD1 might be the D (5 bases). The CDR3 totals 12 residues. V was pared by 8 bases and J by 4 bases, with 11 bases between. Germline V lookup: CDR1 SEHNR, CDR2 FQNEAQ (reference sequence).

This rearrangement joins TRBV15 to TRBJ2-1; tentatively, D is TRBD1 or TRBD2 (5 bases each). Germline V gives CDR1 LNHNV, CDR2 YYDKDF (reference sequence). The V and J ends lost 3 bases and 9 bases respectively, with 15 bases between them. The CDR3 covers 14 residues. The CDR3 loop reads CATSSLGARAEQFF. Here the CDR3 DNA reads TGTGCCACCAGCAGTCTCGGGGCGAGGGCTGAGCAGTTCTTC.

This clonotype was recorded a few times. The gene calls are TRBV28 and TRBJ2-3, with a possible D match to TRBD2 (6 bases). The CDR3 runs to 14 residues. Deletions cut 8 bases from V and 4 bases from J, with 16 bases between. CDR1 MDHEN and CDR2 SYDVKM come from the germline V gene. DNA of the CDR3: TGTGCCAGCGGAGGGCGGGGCGTACCAGATACGCAGTATTTT. Protein product: CASGGRGVPDTQYF.

This clonotype has a count of ten or more. V and J are TRBV27 and TRBJ2-7; 8 bases are a match to TRBD1. Germline V gene sequence: CDR1 MNHEY, CDR2 SMNVEV (reference sequence). Losses at the gene ends were 1 base for V and 4 bases for J; bases not matched to a gene: 0. The CDR3 covers 13 residues. The DNA for the CDR3 is TGTGCCAGCAGTTTATACAGGGGGTACGAGCAGTACGTC. Protein: CASSLYRGYEQYV.

The rearrangement uses TRBV4-3 and TRBJ1-5; D not resolved. This CDR3 is built from 14 residues. From germline, CDR1 is LGHNA and CDR2 YSLEER. Trimming pared 0 bases from V and 7 bases from J, leaving 10 bases between. In DNA, the CDR3 is TGCGCCAGCAGCCAAGATCTCAGTCACCAGCCCCAGCATTTT. Encoded protein: CASSQDLSHQPQHF.

The chain recombines TRBV29-1 with TRBJ1-2; 11 positions match TRBD1. The J segment lost 1 base and the V segment lost 6 bases, leaving 7 bases of the junction unmatched. The CDR3 consists of 15 residues. The germline CDR1 and CDR2 sequences are SQVTM and ANQGSEA. The CDR3 spells CSVSGTGGYNYGYTF. The DNA for the CDR3 is TGCAGCGTGAGCGGGACAGGGGGATATAACTATGGCTACACCTTC.

V gene TRBV6-5 combines with J gene TRBJ1-1; D remains ambiguous. The CDR3 covers 15 residues. Trimming cost V 2 bases and J 0 bases, with 10 bases left between them. Germline V CDR1 and CDR2: MNHEY, SVGAGI. The CDR3 is CASSYLQHMNTEAFF. CDR3 nucleotides: TGTGCCAGCAGTTACCTCCAGCACATGAACACTGAAGCTTTCTTT.

The chain is built from TRBV6-2 or TRBV6-3 and TRBJ1-1; D unclear. From germline, CDR1 is MNHEY and CDR2 SVGEGT. CDR3 size: 15 residues. Between the trimmed V and J ends, which lost 1 base and 0 bases, there was a span of 9 bases. The CDR3 sequence is CASSYLSRMNTEAFF. The CDR3 nucleotides read TGTGCCAGCAGTTACTTAAGTCGCATGAACACTGAAGCTTTCTTT.

This clonotype has a handful of counts. The chain joins TRBV27 to TRBJ2-1; TRBD1 aligns across 8 bases. From germline, CDR1 is MNHEY and CDR2 SMNVEV (reference sequence). The CDR3 spans 19 residues. V was clipped by 2 bases and J by 2 bases; unmatched bases: 14. The CDR3 loop reads CASSLDGTWVQGAYNEQFF. The CDR3 DNA reads TGTGCCAGCAGTTTAGATGGAACCTGGGTACAGGGGGCCTACAATGAGCAGTTCTTC.

This clonotype occurred many times. V gene TRBV3-1 combines with J gene TRBJ2-5; D uncertain. Deletions cut 3 bases from V and 5 bases from J, with 25 bases between. The CDR3 totals 18 residues. The germline V gene encodes CDR1 LGHDT and CDR2 YNNKEL (reference sequence). CDR3 bases: TGTGCCAGCAGCCACGTTCGAGAGATAGCTACCGTCGGGGAGACCCAGTACTTC. This gives the protein CASSHVREIATVGETQYF.

This clonotype appeared a few times. The chain couples TRBV27 to TRBJ2-1, with 7 bases that match TRBD2. V lost 6 bases and J lost 8; bases outside the gene matches: 19. The CDR3 is 17 residues long. Germline CDR1 and CDR2: MNHEY and SMNVEV (reference sequence). CDR3 coding DNA: TGTGCCAGCAGACCTCCCCCACCCGGGACTAATATCGATGAGCAGTTCTTC. This translates into CASRPPPPGTNIDEQFF.

The chain employs TRBV7-2 and TRBJ2-2, with 8 nucleotides matching TRBD2. This CDR3 region has 15 residues. After removal of 4 bases from V and 4 bases from J, the junction contained 5 bases not matched to a gene. Germline V lookup: CDR1 SGHTA, CDR2 FQGNSA. DNA of the CDR3: TGTGCCAGCAGCTCGGGGGGGCACAGCACCGGGGAGCTGTTTTTT. Protein product: CASSSGGHSTGELFF.

This clonotype was detected only a few times. The genes are TRBV7-9 and TRBJ2-1; 9 bases match TRBD2. J gave up 10 bases and V 2 bases, and 3 bases lay outside the gene matches. The germline V gene encodes CDR1 SEHNR and CDR2 FQNEAQ (reference sequence). This CDR3 is built from 13 residues. The CDR3 DNA is TGTGCCAGCAGCTTAAGCGGGGGGCAGGAGCAGTTCTTC. It codes for CASSLSGGQEQFF.

The chain recombines TRBV20-1 with TRBJ2-1; 11 bases align to TRBD1. J lost 4 bases, V lost 1 base, and 3 bases had no gene match. The germline gives CDR1 DFQATT, CDR2 SNEGSKA (reference sequence). The CDR3 spans 15 residues. CDR3 sequence: CSARGGQGEYNEQFF. In DNA, the CDR3 is TGCAGTGCTAGAGGGGGACAGGGGGAGTACAATGAGCAGTTCTTC.

This clonotype has a handful of counts. The chain uses TRBV20-1 and TRBJ1-1; 7 bases map to TRBD1. CDR3 length: 12 amino acids. Germline CDR1 is DFQATT and CDR2 is SNEGSKA (reference sequence). The V gene end was trimmed by 7 bases and the J gene end by 6 bases; junction bases not matched to a gene: 8. The chain's CDR3 is CSVSTGNPEAFF. Here the CDR3 DNA reads TGCAGTGTTTCGACAGGGAATCCTGAAGCTTTCTTT.

The table lists this clonotype with many counts. V is TRBV5-1 and J is TRBJ2-2; possibly TRBD1 or TRBD2 for D (6 bases each). The CDR3 has 15 residues. From germline, CDR1 is SGHRS and CDR2 YFSETQ. V lost 7 bases to trimming and J lost 1 base, with 14 bases between them. The CDR3 DNA sequence: TGCGCCAGCCTCATCGGGGGCCAGAACACCGGGGAGCTGTTTTTT. This sequence encodes CASLIGGQNTGELFF.

The rearrangement uses TRBV6-5 and TRBJ2-1; the match to TRBD2 covers 9 bases. J was trimmed by 6 bases and V by 0 bases; bases with no gene match: 3. Germline V CDR1 and CDR2: MNHEY, SVGAGI. This CDR3 is 15 amino acids long. DNA for the CDR3: TGTGCCAGCAGTTACTCTGGGACTAGCCGCAATGAGCAGTTCTTC. This encodes CASSYSGTSRNEQFF.

This chain joins TRBV29-1 and TRBJ2-5, with D perhaps being TRBD1 or TRBD2 (5 bases each). Trimming took 5 bases from V and 7 from J, leaving 29 bases between them. Per the germline V gene, CDR1 is SQVTM and CDR2 is ANQGSEA. The CDR3 loop spans 17 amino acids. Written as DNA, the CDR3 is TGCAGCGTTCCAAGGGGCTCGAAATCGGAGGTAAAAAGGACCCAGTACTTC. The encoded protein is CSVPRGSKSEVKRTQYF.

This chain uses TRBV20-1 with TRBJ2-2; TRBD1 matches 9 bases. This CDR3 is 15 amino acids long. CDR1 is DFQATT, CDR2 SNEGSKA, per germline (reference sequence). V shed 2 bases and J 7 bases; nucleotides not matched to a gene: 8. The CDR3 DNA is TGCAGTGCTAGACGACAGGGGGGTAGTAGCGGGGAGCTGTTTTTT. This encodes CSARRQGGSSGELFF.

The chain recombines TRBV5-1 with TRBJ2-7; D is perhaps TRBD1 (6 bases). This CDR3 is 14 amino acids long. Germline lookup yields CDR1 SGHRS and CDR2 YFSETQ. The ends were cut back, 4 bases at V and 1 base at J, with 12 bases in the middle. The CDR3 reads CASSHGTGSYEQYV. The CDR3 nucleotides are TGCGCCAGCAGCCATGGTACAGGGTCCTACGAGCAGTACGTC.

This clonotype showed up just a few times. CDR3 in amino acids: CASSLAQGDRDVHQPQHF. The CDR3 DNA is TGTGCCAGCAGCTTAGCGCAAGGGGACAGGGATGTTCATCAGCCCCAGCATTTT. The chain links TRBV7-8 to TRBJ1-5, with 9 bases lining up with TRBD1. In germline, CDR1 is SGHVS, CDR2 FQNEAQ. V lost 0 bases, J lost 5 bases, and 11 bases stayed unmatched. The CDR3 covers 18 residues.